These T cell receptor beta chains were read from a single sample in a study of blood T cells in healthy people across ages. MiXCR was run by TCRdb on the 5' RACE reads, yielding one entry per CDR3 protein. The sample has some 800,000 distinct CDR3 sequences; roughly 44% are singletons. Sequencing was performed on blood. These TCRs come from a man between 60 and 75 years old in good health. CDR3s include the opening cysteine and the closing phenylalanine or tryptophan. A D gene is named only where the DNA matches it firmly. Some rows have no size entry. The others give once, few or many, or a class for an expanded clone.

>.|TRBJ1-2|TRBV9|.|15
CASSVEGGLNYGYTF
TGTGCCAGCAGCGTAGAGGGCGGCTTGAACTATGGCTACACCTTC
>.|TRBJ1-2|TRBV30|TRBD1|12
CAWSQGAAGYTF
TGTGCCTGGAGCCAGGGGGCGGCAGGCTACACCTTC
>few|TRBJ2-1|TRBV12-3/TRBV12-4|.|13
CASSLPGRSEQFF
TGTGCCAGCAGTTTACCCGGTAGGTCTGAGCAGTTCTTC
>.|TRBJ2-2|TRBV7-2|.|17
CASSEGPQYANTGELFF
TGTGCCAGCAGCGAGGGACCACAATATGCCAACACCGGGGAGCTGTTTTTT
>.|TRBJ2-1|TRBV7-8|TRBD1|15
CASSPGDRERNEQFF
TGTGCCAGCAGCCCGGGGGACAGGGAGAGGAATGAGCAGTTCTTC
>few|TRBJ2-7|TRBV9|.|13
CASSVAAGYEQYF
TGTGCCAGCAGCGTAGCCGCGGGGTACGAGCAGTACTTC
>.|TRBJ2-7|TRBV9|.|14
CASARGEDTYEQYF
TGTGCCAGCGCCAGGGGTGAGGATACCTACGAGCAGTACTTC
>.|TRBJ1-1|TRBV20-1|.|15
CSARGIQGMNTEAFF
TGCAGTGCTAGAGGTATACAGGGCATGAACACTGAAGCTTTCTTT
>.|TRBJ2-5|TRBV3-1|.|15
CASSGRPLLQETQYF
TGTGCCAGCAGTGGAAGACCGTTATTACAAGAGACCCAGTACTTC
>few|TRBJ2-1|TRBV14|TRBD2|15
CASSQAGGPHNEQFF
TGTGCCAGCAGCCAAGCGGGGGGGCCCCACAATGAGCAGTTCTTC
>few|TRBJ2-3|TRBV2|.|16
CASSEMGGLALDTQYF
TGTGCCAGCAGTGAGATGGGCGGACTTGCCTTAGATACGCAGTATTTT